One and the same sample provided the 16 T cell receptor beta chains below, sequenced in a study of blood T cell repertoires in COVID-19. Generated by immunoSEQ multiplex PCR, the TCRdb table keeps only in-frame clones and is missing some. The table shows 89,000 or so clones, with about 85% occurring only once. The sequenced material came from peripheral blood. Receptors were obtained from a human donor in a cohort sampled during active COVID-19.

This sequence joins TRBV28 and TRBJ2-3; TRBD2 might be the D (6 bases). This CDR3 spans 14 amino acids. Germline V gives CDR1 MDHEN, CDR2 SYDVKM. Trimming took 3 bases from V and 4 from J, leaving 11 bases between them. This CDR3 reads CASSFGGTPDTQYF. In nucleotides, the CDR3 is TGTGCCAGCAGTTTCGGCGGGACTCCAGATACGCAGTATTTT.

This clone was picked up a small number of times. Written as DNA, the CDR3 is TGTGCCAGCAGTAACGGACTAGCGGCACTTGAGCAGTACTTC. This codes for CASSNGLAALEQYF. This chain connects TRBV7-9 to TRBJ2-7; TRBD2 matches 10 bases. The CDR3 totals 14 residues. Germline values: CDR1 SEHNR, CDR2 FQNEAQ (reference sequence). V trimming: 6 bases; J trimming: 7 bases; junction bases outside the gene matches: 9.

CDR3 region: CASSRAWTADSGNTIYF. CDR3 coding DNA: TGTGCCAGCTCACGAGCTTGGACAGCGGACTCTGGAAACACCATATATTTT. The V call is TRBV18, the J call TRBJ1-3, with D possibly being TRBD1 (6 bases). The CDR3 extends over 17 amino acids. CDR1 and CDR2 (germline): KGHSH, LQKENI. V was clipped by 4 bases and J by 0 bases, with 16 bases between them.

This chain links TRBV4-2 with TRBJ2-3, with 8 bases aligning to TRBD1. V was pared by 2 bases and J by 3 bases, with 7 bases of the junction left unmatched. The CDR3 covers 16 residues. Germline lookup yields CDR1 LGHNA and CDR2 YNFKEQ. CDR3 residues: CASSQLDRGETDTQYF. As DNA, the CDR3 is TGTGCCAGCAGCCAACTCGACAGGGGAGAGACAGATACGCAGTATTTT.

This clone showed up just once. The J gene is TRBJ1-4, the V gene TRBV6-2 or TRBV6-3; the D is unclear. Looked up from germline, CDR1 is MNHEY and CDR2 is SVGEGT. Trimming pared 2 bases from V and 2 bases from J, leaving 15 bases between. The CDR3 loop spans 17 amino acids. CDR3 sequence reads: CASSYGRAVVTNEKLFF. The CDR3, as DNA: TGTGCCAGCAGTTACGGGAGGGCTGTCGTGACTAATGAAAAACTGTTTTTT.

This clone was counted a single time. A read error may produce the germline difference seen at one junction end. The V and J genes are TRBV23-1 and TRBJ2-2; the D gene is possibly TRBD2 (7 bases). TRBV23-1 is an ORF, with its function uncertain. CDR3 size: 21 residues. CDR3 residues: CASSPTQRDKVGTNEHRGAVF. CDR3 DNA: TGCGCCAGCAGTCCTACGCAGAGGGACAAGGTAGGGACTAATGAACACCGGGGAGCTGTTTTT.

The rearrangement joins TRBV5-4 to TRBJ2-3, with 12 bases matching TRBD2. V lost 5 bases to trimming and J lost 6 bases; unmatched junction nucleotides: 7. Germline V gene lookup returns CDR1 SGHNT and CDR2 YYREEE (reference sequence). The CDR3 has 15 residues. CDR3 sequence: CASRAGLAGRDTQYF. CDR3 DNA: TGTGCCAGCAGAGCTGGACTAGCGGGGCGTGATACGCAGTATTTT.

V usage is TRBV5-5 and J usage is TRBJ2-7, with no clear D. The CDR3 is 14 amino acids. V dropped 0 bases and J dropped 1 base, with 8 bases sitting between them. Germline assignment: CDR1 SGHKS and CDR2 YYEKEE (reference sequence). This CDR3 is CASSLGFGSYEQYF. DNA for the CDR3: TGTGCCAGCAGCTTGGGGTTCGGGTCCTACGAGCAGTACTTC. Full variable domain (remainder filled in from reference TRBV5-5 and TRBJ2-7): DAGVTQSPTHLIKTRGQQVTLRCSPISGHKSVSWYQQVLGQGPQFIFQYYEKEERGRGNFPDRFSARQFPNYSSELNVNALLLGDSALYLCASSLGFGSYEQYFGPGTRLTVT.

The chain employs TRBV6-5 and TRBJ2-7; D is unclear. Germline V gene lookup returns CDR1 MNHEY and CDR2 SVGAGI. V was trimmed by 2 bases and J by 0 bases, leaving 14 bases between them. This CDR3 comprises 16 residues. The CDR3 loop reads CASSYTLTGYSYEQYF. The CDR3 coding sequence is TGTGCCAGCAGTTACACGCTGACGGGTTACTCCTACGAGCAGTACTTC.

This clone was seen a handful of times. The chain carries TRBV3-1 (or the pseudogene TRBV3-2) and TRBJ2-2; D is possibly TRBD2 (6 bases). The CDR3 is made up of 13 amino acids. V was cut by 7 bases and J by 7 bases, with 13 bases left in between. Germline-derived CDR1 and CDR2 are LGHDT and YNNKEL (reference sequence). CDR3 in DNA: TGTGCCAGCAACAGAGGCGGGGTCGGGGAGCTGTTTTTT. Residues: CASNRGGVGELFF.

The chain combines TRBV4-3 with TRBJ2-3; D remains ambiguous. The germline gives CDR1 LGHNA, CDR2 YSLEER. The V end was cut by 0 bases, the J end by 4 bases, with 14 bases between. This CDR3 region has 16 residues. CDR3 coding DNA: TGCGCCAGCAGCCAAGATCCTTGGGTAGGAGCAGATACGCAGTATTTT. This codes for CASSQDPWVGADTQYF.

This CDR3 is CASNLNPTGTGGHSPLHF. The CDR3 DNA is TGCGCCAGCAATCTTAACCCGACCGGGACAGGGGGCCATTCACCCCTCCACTTT. V usage is TRBV5-1 and J usage is TRBJ1-6; 12 bases are a match to TRBD1. The V gene's germline CDR1 is SGHRS and CDR2 YFSETQ. The CDR3 totals 18 residues. V lost 6 bases and J lost 8; bases outside the gene matches: 15.

The chain links TRBV3-1 (or the pseudogene TRBV3-2) to TRBJ1-4; TRBD1 is a possible D gene (5 bases). CDR1 and CDR2 from the germline V gene are LGHDT and YNNKEL (reference sequence). The CDR3 sequence is 14 residues long. Trimming took off 5 bases at V and 6 bases at J, with 13 bases between the two ends. The CDR3 region is CASSFGTEHEKLFF. The CDR3 DNA is TGTGCCAGCAGCTTCGGGACTGAACATGAAAAACTGTTTTTT.

This clone was seen a handful of times. The rearrangement links TRBV5-5 to TRBJ2-7; 7 bases match TRBD1. The J segment lost 5 bases and the V segment lost 0 bases, leaving 5 bases of the junction unmatched. The CDR3 sequence is 14 residues long. In germline, CDR1 is SGHKS, CDR2 YYEKEE (reference sequence). Here the CDR3 reads CASSLASQGNEQYF. The CDR3 nucleotides are TGTGCCAGCAGCTTGGCTTCACAGGGGAACGAGCAGTACTTC.

The chain joins TRBV6-1 to TRBJ2-1, with TRBD2 matching over 10 bases. Germline assignment: CDR1 MNHNS and CDR2 SASEGT. This CDR3 has 16 residues. With V trimmed by 4 bases and J by 7 bases, 10 bases remained unmatched. The CDR3 DNA reads TGTGCCAGCAGTGGTGGGGGACTAGCGCCCTTAAATGAGCAGTTCTTC. It is translated as CASSGGGLAPLNEQFF.

J is TRBJ1-4 and V is TRBV19; D ambiguous. Per germline, CDR1 LNHDA and CDR2 SQIVND (reference sequence). Trimming took off 7 bases at V and 3 bases at J, with 15 bases between the two ends. CDR3 length equals 15 residues. The CDR3 loop reads CASIDAKRANEKLFF. The CDR3 DNA is TGTGCCAGTATCGACGCGAAGAGGGCTAATGAAAAACTGTTTTTT.